The 32 T cell receptor beta chains below come from one sample, sequenced in a study of control samples from healthy donors and cancer patients. Libraries were prepared by immunoSEQ multiplex PCR; TCRdb keeps only in-frame clonotypes and omits some of them. The table lists 170,000 or so clones, approximately 92% of them singletons. The sequencing sample was made of blood. These receptor sequences come from a man between 18 and 35 years old in good health.

This clone has just a few counts. The chain has TRBV5-1 and TRBJ1-6, with TRBD1 identical over 7 bases. V shed 3 bases and J 9 bases; nucleotides not matched to a gene: 12. CDR3 length: 16 amino acids. Germline V gene data show CDR1 as SGHRS and CDR2 as YFSETQ. The CDR3 spells CASSSLDRRMGSPLHF. The CDR3 DNA sequence: TGCGCCAGCAGCTCACTGGACAGGAGAATGGGTTCACCCCTCCACTTT.

The V gene is TRBV27, the J gene TRBJ2-3; D unresolved. V was shortened by 6 bases and J by 3 bases, with 10 bases between the two germline ends. Germline V lookup: CDR1 MNHEY, CDR2 SMNVEV (reference sequence). The CDR3 covers 13 residues. The CDR3: CASRPDGTDTQYF. The CDR3 DNA follows: TGTGCCAGCAGGCCAGACGGAACAGATACGCAGTATTTT.

This clone was seen only once. The chain employs TRBV27 and TRBJ1-1, with D possibly TRBD1 on 6 matching bases. Trimming took off 6 bases at V and 4 bases at J, with 12 bases between the two ends. The length of the CDR3 is 13 residues. Germline V CDR1 and CDR2: MNHEY, SMNVEV (reference sequence). The DNA of the CDR3 is TGTGCCAGCAGGAGGGGGGGGGCCACTGAAGCTTTCTTT. Its protein product is CASRRGGATEAFF.

The chain has TRBV24-1 and TRBJ2-1; 9 bases are a match to TRBD1. Germline CDR1 reads KGHDR; CDR2 reads SFDVKD. Trimming took 5 bases from V and 8 from J; bases not matched to a gene: 15. The CDR3 totals 17 residues. DNA for the CDR3: TGTGCCACCAGTGCCGCCAAACCGGGACAGGGACCCGATGAGCAGTTCTTC. The encoded protein is CATSAAKPGQGPDEQFF.

The V gene is TRBV19, the J gene TRBJ1-5; no clear D gene. The CDR3 has 14 amino acids. Trimming stripped 7 bases from V and 3 bases from J, with 13 bases between. Germline CDR1 is LNHDA and CDR2 is SQIVND (reference sequence). The CDR3 reads CASMDSRYNQPQHF. CDR3 nucleotide sequence: TGTGCCAGTATGGATTCTAGGTACAATCAGCCCCAGCATTTT.

A word on this clone: Other nucleotide sequences from this sample produce the same CDR3. The V gene is TRBV24-1, the J gene TRBJ1-1; 7 bases are shared with TRBD1. Unmatched junction bases numbered 5, after V lost 4 bases and J lost 1 base. The CDR3 loop spans 15 amino acids. Germline V lookup: CDR1 KGHDR, CDR2 SFDVKD. CDR3 loop: CATSDPRQGNTEAFF. The CDR3 coding sequence is TGTGCCACCAGTGACCCCCGACAGGGGAACACTGAAGCTTTCTTT.

The chain has TRBV27 and TRBJ1-2, with a tentative D call TRBD1 (6 bases). The length of the CDR3 is 13 residues. Germline CDR1 is MNHEY and CDR2 is SMNVEV (reference sequence). V lost 3 bases and J 6 bases, leaving 11 bases between the germline ends. The CDR3 spells CASSLRGRDGYTF. In DNA form, the CDR3 reads TGTGCCAGCAGTTTGCGGGGGCGGGATGGCTACACCTTC.

This chain links TRBV3-1 (or the pseudogene TRBV3-2) with TRBJ1-5; 7 positions match TRBD1. This CDR3 spans 14 amino acids. Germline CDR1 reads LGHDT; CDR2 reads YNNKEL (reference sequence). V shed 2 bases, J shed 6 bases, and the junction held 4 bases outside the gene matches. Here the CDR3 reads CASSQRGGGQPQHF. In DNA form, the CDR3 reads TGTGCCAGCAGCCAAAGAGGGGGCGGTCAGCCCCAGCATTTT.

The V and J genes are TRBV5-6 and TRBJ1-2, with D perhaps TRBD1 (5 bases). Germline CDR1 and CDR2: SGHDT and YYEEEE. This CDR3 is 13 amino acids long. Trimming stripped 0 bases from V and 7 bases from J, with 10 bases between. CDR3 nucleotides: TGTGCCAGCAGCTTGGGAGGGACGGGTGGCTACACCTTC. Residues: CASSLGGTGGYTF.

The chain couples TRBV10-2 to TRBJ2-7; tentative D call: TRBD2 (5 bases). This CDR3 contains 14 residues. Trimming shortened V by 4 bases and J by 2 bases, and 12 bases separated the two germline ends. Germline V gene data show CDR1 as WSHSY and CDR2 as SAAADI. This chain's CDR3 is CASSAAVFAYEQYF. The CDR3 DNA sequence: TGCGCCAGCAGTGCAGCGGTATTTGCCTACGAGCAGTACTTC.

The chain has TRBV7-8 and TRBJ2-1; 7 nucleotides align to TRBD2. The CDR3 is 15 residues long. V shed 3 bases, J shed 3 bases, and the junction held 5 bases outside the gene matches. Per germline, CDR1 SGHVS and CDR2 FQNEAQ. Here the CDR3 reads CASSLVGGVYNEQFF. CDR3 coding DNA: TGTGCCAGCAGCTTGGTGGGAGGGGTCTACAATGAGCAGTTCTTC.

The CDR3 DNA follows: TGTGCCAGCAGTTTGGCGGTAGCCAAAAACATTCAGTACTTC. It yields the protein CASSLAVAKNIQYF. The chain joins TRBV6-2 or TRBV6-3 to TRBJ2-4; D remains ambiguous. V dropped 4 bases and J dropped 0 bases, with 7 bases sitting between them. The CDR3 runs 14 residues. CDR1 MNHEY and CDR2 SVGEGT come from the germline V gene.

The rearrangement uses TRBV11-2 and TRBJ2-2; no firm D call. Trimming took off 6 bases at V and 1 base at J, with 9 bases between the two ends. This CDR3 is 14 amino acids long. CDR1 SGHAT and CDR2 FQNNGV come from the germline V gene. The CDR3 region has the DNA TGTGCCAGCAGTCTGTGGATGAACACCGGGGAGCTGTTTTTT. Residues: CASSLWMNTGELFF.

CDR3 in amino acids: CASSPSERGVRSSYNEQFF. The CDR3 DNA sequence: TGTGCCAGCAGCCCATCGGAGCGGGGGGTCAGGAGCTCCTACAATGAGCAGTTCTTC. The chain uses TRBV7-3 and TRBJ2-1, with 9 bases fitting TRBD2. This CDR3 region has 19 residues. CDR1 and CDR2 from the germline V gene are SGHTA and FQGTGA. V lost 5 bases, J lost 0 bases, and 14 bases stayed unmatched.

V and J are TRBV28 and TRBJ1-6; no definite D call. The V and J ends lost 3 bases and 8 bases respectively, with 20 bases between them. The CDR3 consists of 17 residues. The V gene's germline CDR1 is MDHEN and CDR2 SYDVKM. The CDR3 DNA follows: TGTGCCAGCAGTTTTTCTCTTGGGTCCCCCTTGGATTCACCCCTCCACTTT. Translating it yields CASSFSLGSPLDSPLHF.

In its sample, this clone was seen a few times. V and J are TRBV7-9 and TRBJ1-5; 9 bases agree with TRBD1. The CDR3 has 19 amino acids. The V gene's germline CDR1 is SEHNR and CDR2 FQNEAQ (reference sequence). V shed 6 bases and J 3 bases; nucleotides not matched to a gene: 18. The CDR3 nucleotides are TGTGCCAGCAGTATCCCCGGGACAGGGAGGTGTGTTTTCAATCAGCCCCAGCATTTT. It codes for CASSIPGTGRCVFNQPQHF.

This clone is a singleton in its sample. This rearrangement joins TRBV3-1 (or the pseudogene TRBV3-2) to TRBJ2-3, with 9 bases that match TRBD2. With 2 bases clipped from V and 5 bases from J, the junction kept 5 bases outside the gene matches. Germline V gene data show CDR1 as LGHDT and CDR2 as YNNKEL (reference sequence). CDR3 length: 15 amino acids. Here the CDR3 reads CASSQLRGGVDTQYF. CDR3 coding DNA: TGTGCCAGCAGCCAATTGCGGGGGGGCGTAGATACGCAGTATTTT.

This clone occurred once. The gene calls are TRBV6-5 and TRBJ1-1, with D possibly being TRBD1 (5 bases). This CDR3 is built from 14 residues. V lost 6 bases and J lost 5, with 16 bases in between. Germline V gene sequence: CDR1 MNHEY, CDR2 SVGAGI. CDR3 sequence reads: CASRGPPPKTEAFF. For the CDR3, the DNA is TGTGCCAGCAGGGGGCCGCCGCCAAAGACTGAAGCTTTCTTT.

The chain uses TRBV15 and TRBJ2-7; a weak D match, TRBD1 (6 bases). The length of the CDR3 is 14 residues. Trimming pared 1 base from V and 2 bases from J, leaving 9 bases between. Germline CDR1 and CDR2: LNHNV and YYDKDF (reference sequence). CDR3 residues: CATSRGGGTYEQYF. CDR3 coding DNA: TGTGCCACCAGCAGAGGTGGGGGCACCTACGAGCAGTACTTC.

The chain joins TRBV7-8 to TRBJ1-5; TRBD1 matches 8 bases. This CDR3 has 14 amino acids. V shed 4 bases, J shed 5 bases, and the junction held 4 bases outside the gene matches. From germline, CDR1 is SGHVS and CDR2 FQNEAQ. The chain's CDR3 is CASSSGTGYQPQHF. The CDR3 DNA is TGTGCCAGCAGCTCCGGGACAGGTTATCAGCCCCAGCATTTT.

This clone was seen at least ten times. The rearrangement joins TRBV12-3 or TRBV12-4 to TRBJ2-7; D call uncertain. Trimming stripped 2 bases from V and 2 bases from J, with 7 bases between. This CDR3 is 13 amino acids long. The CDR3 nucleotides are TGTGCCAGCAGTTTATTTCAGACCTACGAGCAGTACTTC. This codes for CASSLFQTYEQYF.

V gene TRBV5-4 combines with J gene TRBJ2-1, with D hard to call. Germline V gene lookup returns CDR1 SGHNT and CDR2 YYREEE (reference sequence). V dropped 2 bases and J dropped 4 bases, with 13 bases sitting between them. There are 15 residues in the CDR3. CDR3 DNA sequence: TGTGCCAGCAGCTTACCGGGCGGTTCATACAATGAGCAGTTCTTC. Protein: CASSLPGGSYNEQFF.

V is TRBV28 and J is TRBJ1-2; unclear D gene. V was shortened by 4 bases and J by 2 bases, with 11 bases between the two germline ends. CDR1 is MDHEN, CDR2 SYDVKM, per germline. The CDR3 runs 14 residues. The CDR3 region is CASSWAEPNYGYTF. CDR3 DNA: TGTGCCAGCAGTTGGGCAGAACCCAACTATGGCTACACCTTC.

The chain employs TRBV7-2 and TRBJ2-7, with 7 bases aligning to TRBD1. CDR1 and CDR2 (germline): SGHTA, FQGNSA. J lost 4 bases, V lost 5 bases, and 11 bases had no gene match. The CDR3 sequence is 15 residues long. CDR3 DNA sequence: TGTGCCAGCAGCAAAGACAGGGCTTTGAGGTACGAGCAGTACTTC. Translating it yields CASSKDRALRYEQYF.

As to this clone: The junction differs from germline at one of its ends, possibly a read error. The chain uses TRBV29-1 and TRBJ2-2; 9 bases are a match to TRBD1. The CDR3 loop spans 15 amino acids. Germline lookup yields CDR1 SQVTM and CDR2 ANQGSEA. CDR3 sequence (DNA): TGCAGCGCTGAAACCGGGACAGGGCATACCGGGGAGCTGTTTTTT. It translates to CSAETGTGHTGELFF.

This clone was counted a few times. J is TRBJ2-1 and V is TRBV5-1, with D unclear. Looked up from germline, CDR1 is SGHRS and CDR2 is YFSETQ. This CDR3 is built from 14 residues. Trimming took off 2 bases at V and 1 base at J, with 7 bases between the two ends. The CDR3 nucleotides are TGCGCCAGCAGCTTAGGGAATTCCTACAATGAGCAGTTCTTC. This encodes CASSLGNSYNEQFF. The whole variable domain, filled in from reference TRBV5-1 and TRBJ2-1, reads KAGVTQTPRYLIKTRGQQVTLSCSPISGHRSVSWYQQTPGQGLQFLFEYFSETQRNKGNFPGRFSGRQFSNSRSEMNVSTLELGDSALYLCASSLGNSYNEQFFGPGTRLTVL.

CDR3 coding DNA: TGTGCCAGCAGTTACTCACATGGCTACGAGCAGTACTTC. Protein product: CASSYSHGYEQYF. The chain carries TRBV6-2 or TRBV6-3 and TRBJ2-7; no definite D call. Germline CDR1 MNHEY, CDR2 SVGEGT. V dropped 0 bases and J dropped 3 bases, with 6 bases sitting between them. The CDR3 loop spans 13 amino acids.

The CDR3 here is CASQESFPSYNEQFF. In nucleotides, the CDR3 is TGCGCCAGCCAGGAGAGTTTTCCGTCCTACAATGAGCAGTTCTTC. The chain joins TRBV5-1 to TRBJ2-1, with D unresolved. CDR3 size: 15 residues. CDR1 SGHRS and CDR2 YFSETQ come from the germline V gene. V was shortened by 7 bases and J by 1 base, with 15 bases between the two germline ends.

The chain combines TRBV2 with TRBJ1-2; 10 nucleotides agree with TRBD1. The J segment lost 4 bases and the V segment lost 3 bases, leaving 8 bases of the junction unmatched. There are 16 residues in the CDR3. Germline-derived CDR1 and CDR2 are SNHLY and FYNNEI. CDR3 sequence reads: CASSDLGQGRLYGYTF. DNA of the CDR3: TGTGCCAGCAGTGATTTGGGACAGGGGCGCCTCTATGGCTACACCTTC.

V is TRBV5-4 and J is TRBJ1-2; TRBD1 matches at 9 bases. V lost 4 bases to trimming and J lost 2 bases; unmatched junction nucleotides: 6. This CDR3 is 15 amino acids long. The germline CDR1 and CDR2 sequences are SGHNT and YYREEE (reference sequence). In DNA, the CDR3 is TGTGCCAGCAGCCTCGGGACAGGGAACAACTATGGCTACACCTTC. It codes for CASSLGTGNNYGYTF.

The chain links TRBV24-1 to TRBJ2-7; no reliable D call. CDR3 length: 13 amino acids. In germline, CDR1 is KGHDR, CDR2 SFDVKD. V was clipped by 9 bases and J by 5 bases, with 16 bases between them. The CDR3 loop reads CATGREGKHEQYF. The CDR3 bases are TGTGCCACCGGAAGAGAAGGGAAACACGAGCAGTACTTC.

The V and J genes are TRBV21-1 and TRBJ2-7; the table's D gene call, TRBD1, was not cross checked with the DNA. TRBV21-1 represents a pseudogene. CDR3 length equals 14 residues. The CDR3 spells CASSPLGLLNPQYF. As DNA, the CDR3 is TGTGCCAGCAGCCCCCTGGGGCTATTGAACCCCCAGTACTTC.